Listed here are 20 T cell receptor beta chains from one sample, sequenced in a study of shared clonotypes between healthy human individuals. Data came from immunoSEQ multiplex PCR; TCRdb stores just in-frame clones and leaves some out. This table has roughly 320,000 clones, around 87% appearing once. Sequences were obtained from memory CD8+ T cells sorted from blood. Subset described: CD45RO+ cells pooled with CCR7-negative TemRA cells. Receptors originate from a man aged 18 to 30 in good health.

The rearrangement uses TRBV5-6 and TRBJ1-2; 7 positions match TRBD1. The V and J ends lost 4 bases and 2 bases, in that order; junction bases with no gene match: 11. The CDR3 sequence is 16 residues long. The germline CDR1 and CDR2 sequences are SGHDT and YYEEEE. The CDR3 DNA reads TGTGCCAGCAGCCCCCTCACAGGGGATTGGAACTATGGCTACACCTTC. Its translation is CASSPLTGDWNYGYTF.

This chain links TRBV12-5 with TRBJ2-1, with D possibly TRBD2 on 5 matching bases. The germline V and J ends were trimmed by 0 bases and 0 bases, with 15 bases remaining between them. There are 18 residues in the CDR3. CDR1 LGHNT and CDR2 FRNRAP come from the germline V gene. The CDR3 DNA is TGTGCTAGTGGTTTGGTAAAACAGCGGAGGAGCTCCTACAATGAGCAGTTCTTC. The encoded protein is CASGLVKQRRSSYNEQFF.

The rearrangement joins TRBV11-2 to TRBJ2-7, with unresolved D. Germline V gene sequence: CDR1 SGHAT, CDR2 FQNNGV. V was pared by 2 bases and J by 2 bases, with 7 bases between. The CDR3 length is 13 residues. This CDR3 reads CASSLSEAYEQYF. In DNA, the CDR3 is TGTGCCAGCAGCTTATCTGAAGCCTACGAGCAGTACTTC.

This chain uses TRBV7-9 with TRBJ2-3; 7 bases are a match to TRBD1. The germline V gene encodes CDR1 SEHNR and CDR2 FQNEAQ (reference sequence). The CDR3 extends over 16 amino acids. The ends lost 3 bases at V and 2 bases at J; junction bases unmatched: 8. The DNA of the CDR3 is TGTGCCAGCAGCTTCTCGGGACAGTTTCTCACAGATACGCAGTATTTT. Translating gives CASSFSGQFLTDTQYF.

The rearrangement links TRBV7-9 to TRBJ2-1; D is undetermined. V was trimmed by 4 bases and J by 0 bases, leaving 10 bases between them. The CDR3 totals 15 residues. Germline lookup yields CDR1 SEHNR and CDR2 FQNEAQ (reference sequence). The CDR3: CASSSGPYSYNEQFF. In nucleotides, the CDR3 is TGTGCCAGCAGCTCGGGCCCTTACTCCTACAATGAGCAGTTCTTC.

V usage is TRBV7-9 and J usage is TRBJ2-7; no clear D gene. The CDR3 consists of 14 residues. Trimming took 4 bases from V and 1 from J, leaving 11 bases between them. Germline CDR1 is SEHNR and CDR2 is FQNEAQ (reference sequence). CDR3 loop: CASSSTLGSYEQYF. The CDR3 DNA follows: TGTGCCAGCAGCTCTACTTTGGGTTCCTACGAGCAGTACTTC. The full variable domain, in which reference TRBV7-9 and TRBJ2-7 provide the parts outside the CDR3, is DTGVSQNPRHKITKRGQNVTFRCDPISEHNRLYWYRQTLGQGPEFLTYFQNEAQLEKSRLLSDRFSAERPKGSFSTLEIQRTEQGDSAMYLCASSSTLGSYEQYFGPGTRLTVT.

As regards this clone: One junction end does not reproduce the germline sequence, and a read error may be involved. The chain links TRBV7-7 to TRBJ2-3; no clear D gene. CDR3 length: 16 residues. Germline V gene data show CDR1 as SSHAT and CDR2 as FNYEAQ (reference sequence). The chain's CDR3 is CASSQICCFHTDTQYF. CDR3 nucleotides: TGTGCTAGCAGCCAAATCTGCTGCTTCCACACAGATACGCAGTATTTT.

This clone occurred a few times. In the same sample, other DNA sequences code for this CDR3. DNA for the CDR3: TGTGCCAGCAGTTACGGCGGGGGGACCTACGAGCAGTACTTC. Translating gives CASSYGGGTYEQYF. This chain links TRBV6-5 with TRBJ2-7; 8 bases fit TRBD2. The CDR3 consists of 14 residues. Losses at the gene ends were 2 bases for V and 2 bases for J; bases not matched to a gene: 2. Germline CDR1 reads MNHEY; CDR2 reads SVGAGI.

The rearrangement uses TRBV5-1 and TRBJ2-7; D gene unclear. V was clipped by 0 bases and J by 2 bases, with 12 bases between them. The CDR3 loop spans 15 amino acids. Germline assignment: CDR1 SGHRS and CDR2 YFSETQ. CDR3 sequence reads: CASSLAPGGTYEQYF. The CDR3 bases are TGCGCCAGCAGCTTGGCCCCCGGCGGAACCTACGAGCAGTACTTC.

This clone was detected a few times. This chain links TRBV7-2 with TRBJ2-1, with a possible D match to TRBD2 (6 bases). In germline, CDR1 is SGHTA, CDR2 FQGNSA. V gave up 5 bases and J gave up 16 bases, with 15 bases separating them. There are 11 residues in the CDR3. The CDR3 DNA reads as TGTGCCAGCAGCCTCGATTGGGGGGTATTCTTC. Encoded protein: CASSLDWGVFF.

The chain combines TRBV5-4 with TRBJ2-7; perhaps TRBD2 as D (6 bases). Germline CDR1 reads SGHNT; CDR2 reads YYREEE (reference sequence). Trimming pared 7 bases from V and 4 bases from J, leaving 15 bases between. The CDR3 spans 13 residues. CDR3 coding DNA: TGTGCCAGCTCCGGGACTGACTTTTACGAGCAGTACTTC. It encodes CASSGTDFYEQYF.

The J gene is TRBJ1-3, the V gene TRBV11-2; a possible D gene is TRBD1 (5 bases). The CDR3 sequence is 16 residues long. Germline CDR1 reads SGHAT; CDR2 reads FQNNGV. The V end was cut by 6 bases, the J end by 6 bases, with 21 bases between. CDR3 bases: TGTGCCAGCAGACCAGGGCCGGGTATTGACCCAAACACCATATATTTT. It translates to CASRPGPGIDPNTIYF.

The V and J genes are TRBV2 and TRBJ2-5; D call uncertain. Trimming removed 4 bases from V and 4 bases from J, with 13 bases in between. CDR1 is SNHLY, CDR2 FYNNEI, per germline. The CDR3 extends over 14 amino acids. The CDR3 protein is CASSAWVIAETQYF. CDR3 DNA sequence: TGTGCCAGCAGTGCATGGGTGATAGCAGAGACCCAGTACTTC. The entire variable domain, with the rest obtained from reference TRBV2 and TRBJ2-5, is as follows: EPEVTQTPSHQVTQMGQEVILRCVPISNHLYFYWYRQILGQKVEFLVSFYNNEISEKSEIFDDQFSVERPDGSNFTLKIRSTKLEDSAMYFCASSAWVIAETQYFGPGTRLLVL.

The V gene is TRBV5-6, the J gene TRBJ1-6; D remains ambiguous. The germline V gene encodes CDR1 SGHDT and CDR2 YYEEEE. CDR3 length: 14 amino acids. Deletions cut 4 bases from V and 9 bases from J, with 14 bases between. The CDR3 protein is CASSHPFGGSPLHF. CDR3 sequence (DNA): TGTGCCAGCAGCCACCCCTTCGGTGGTTCACCCCTCCACTTT.

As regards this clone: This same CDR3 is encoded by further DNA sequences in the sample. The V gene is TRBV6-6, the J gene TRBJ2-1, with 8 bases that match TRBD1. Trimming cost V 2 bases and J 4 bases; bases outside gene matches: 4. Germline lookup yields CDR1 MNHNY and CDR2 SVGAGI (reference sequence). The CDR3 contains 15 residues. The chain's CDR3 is CASSYGTGTYNEQFF. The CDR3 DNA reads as TGTGCCAGCAGTTACGGGACAGGAACTTACAATGAGCAGTTCTTC.

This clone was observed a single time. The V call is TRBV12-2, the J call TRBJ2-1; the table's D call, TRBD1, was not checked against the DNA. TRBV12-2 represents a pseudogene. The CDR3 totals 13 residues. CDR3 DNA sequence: TGTGCAAGTCGCTTAGGAACAGCCAATGAGCAGTTCTTC. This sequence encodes CASRLGTANEQFF.

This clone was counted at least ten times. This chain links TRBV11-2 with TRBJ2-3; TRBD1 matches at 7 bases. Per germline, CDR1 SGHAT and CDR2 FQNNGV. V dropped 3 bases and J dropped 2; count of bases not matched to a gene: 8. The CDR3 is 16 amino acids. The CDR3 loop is CASSFSGDSLTDTQYF. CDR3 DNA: TGTGCCAGCAGCTTTTCCGGGGACAGCCTCACAGATACGCAGTATTTT. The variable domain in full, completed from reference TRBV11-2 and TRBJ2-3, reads EAGVAQSPRYKIIEKRQSVAFWCNPISGHATLYWYQQILGQGPKLLIQFQNNGVVDDSQLPKDRFSAERLKGVDSTLKIQPAKLEDSAVYLCASSFSGDSLTDTQYFGPGTRLTVL.

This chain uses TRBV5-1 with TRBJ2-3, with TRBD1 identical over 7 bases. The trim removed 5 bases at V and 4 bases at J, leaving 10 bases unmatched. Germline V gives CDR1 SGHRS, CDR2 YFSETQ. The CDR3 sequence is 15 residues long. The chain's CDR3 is CASRRQGRAPDTQYF. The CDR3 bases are TGCGCCAGCAGAAGACAGGGTAGGGCCCCAGATACGCAGTATTTT.

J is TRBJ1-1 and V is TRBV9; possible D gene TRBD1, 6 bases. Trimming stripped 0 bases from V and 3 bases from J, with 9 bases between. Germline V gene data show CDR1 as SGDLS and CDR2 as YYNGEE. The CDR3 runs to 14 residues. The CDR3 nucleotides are TGTGCCAGCAGCGTAGACAGGGTGGACACTGAAGCTTTCTTT. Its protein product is CASSVDRVDTEAFF.

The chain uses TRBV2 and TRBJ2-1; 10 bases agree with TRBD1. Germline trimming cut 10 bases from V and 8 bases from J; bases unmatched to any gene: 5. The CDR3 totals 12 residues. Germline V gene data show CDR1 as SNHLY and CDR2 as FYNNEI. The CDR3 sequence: CATGQGDDEQFF. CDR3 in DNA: TGTGCCACCGGACAGGGGGACGATGAGCAGTTCTTC. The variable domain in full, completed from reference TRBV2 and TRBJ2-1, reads EPEVTQTPSHQVTQMGQEVILRCVPISNHLYFYWYRQILGQKVEFLVSFYNNEISEKSEIFDDQFSVERPDGSNFTLKIRSTKLEDSAMYFCATGQGDDEQFFGPGTRLTVL.